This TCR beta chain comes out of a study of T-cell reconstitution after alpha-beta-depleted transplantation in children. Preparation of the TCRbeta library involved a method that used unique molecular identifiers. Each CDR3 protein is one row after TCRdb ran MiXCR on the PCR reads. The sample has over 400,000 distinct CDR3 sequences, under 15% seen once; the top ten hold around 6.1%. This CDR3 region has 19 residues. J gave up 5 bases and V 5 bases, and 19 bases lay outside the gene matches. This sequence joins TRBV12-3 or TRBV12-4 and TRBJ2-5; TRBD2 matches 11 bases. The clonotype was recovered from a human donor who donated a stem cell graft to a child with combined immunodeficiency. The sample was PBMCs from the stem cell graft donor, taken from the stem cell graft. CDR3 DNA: TGTGCCAGCAGTAGCCTGGGACTAGCGGAGAGAGGGCATACGGAGACCCAGTACTTC. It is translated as CASSSLGLAERGHTETQYF.